This T cell receptor (beta chain) was documented in a study of T cell repertoires in cytomegalovirus infection. TCRdb itself ran the reads through MiXCR, one entry per CDR3 protein. The sample carries some 270,000 distinct CDR3 sequences, 15% to 20% recorded once. On this clonotype itself: Its target is not known.

Study-wide findings and caveats: HLA-C-restricted CMV clonotypes gave the most frequent clonotype in two of eight donors.

Unmatched junction bases numbered 11, after V lost 1 base and J lost 8 bases. Germline V lookup: CDR1 SNHLY, CDR2 FYNNEI. The CDR3 is made up of 16 amino acids. The chain carries TRBV2 and TRBJ2-7; TRBD1 matches 10 bases. This receptor was taken from a human donor in good health (CMV status not recorded). Some clones in this sample may be carry-over from other donors' samples. Sequenced input: CD8+ T cells from PBMCs. The CDR3 bases are TGTGCCAGCAGTGAAGGATGGGAGGGACAGGGGAAGAAGCAGTACTTC. Translation: CASSEGWEGQGKKQYF.